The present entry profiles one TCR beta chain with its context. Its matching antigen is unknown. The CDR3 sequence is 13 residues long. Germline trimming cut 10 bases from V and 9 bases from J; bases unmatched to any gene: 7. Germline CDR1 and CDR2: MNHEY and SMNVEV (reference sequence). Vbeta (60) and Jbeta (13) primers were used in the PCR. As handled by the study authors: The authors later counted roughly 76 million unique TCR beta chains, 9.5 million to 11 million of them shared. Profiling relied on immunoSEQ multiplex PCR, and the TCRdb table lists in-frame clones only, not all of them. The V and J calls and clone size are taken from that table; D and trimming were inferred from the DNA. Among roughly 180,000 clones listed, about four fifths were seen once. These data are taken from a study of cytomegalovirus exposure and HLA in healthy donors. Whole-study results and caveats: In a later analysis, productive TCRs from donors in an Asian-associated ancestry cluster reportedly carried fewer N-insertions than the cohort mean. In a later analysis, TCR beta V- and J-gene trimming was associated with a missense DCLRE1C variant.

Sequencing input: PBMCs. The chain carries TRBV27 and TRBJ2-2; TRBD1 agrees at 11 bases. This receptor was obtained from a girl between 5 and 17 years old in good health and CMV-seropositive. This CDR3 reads CANPGQGARELFF. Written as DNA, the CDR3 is TGTGCCAACCCCGGACAGGGGGCTAGGGAGCTGTTTTTT.